This T cell receptor beta chain was captured in a study of blood T cells in healthy people across ages. The length of the CDR3 is 14 residues. The V gene end was trimmed by 0 bases and the J gene end by 1 base; junction bases not matched to a gene: 3. The germline CDR1 and CDR2 sequences are DFQATT and SNEGSKA (reference sequence). This clonotype has ten or more counts. A second PCR of 7 to 11 cycles used a sample-barcoded 5' primer and a J-beta primer mix. TCRdb independently ran MiXCR on the 5' RACE reads; one entry per CDR3 protein. The table has about 620,000 distinct CDR3 sequences, around 20% seen once.

The rearrangement joins TRBV20-1 to TRBJ2-7; 7 bases are a match to TRBD2. The sample comprised blood. This clonotype was obtained from a man in his sixties or seventies in good health. CDR3 sequence: CSARERGRSYEQYF. The CDR3, as DNA: TGCAGTGCTAGAGAGCGGGGGAGGTCCTACGAGCAGTACTTC.